These 11 T cell receptor beta chains originate from one sample sequenced in a study of cytomegalovirus exposure and HLA in healthy donors. 13 Jbeta primers and 60 Vbeta primers were used for the PCR. Repertoires were generated with immunoSEQ multiplex PCR, while TCRdb's copy carries only in-frame clones and drops some. This table holds more than 130,000 clones, about 80% found once. Material for sequencing was PBMCs. Every receptor here comes from a man aged 30 to 39 in good health and CMV-seronegative.

The chain recombines TRBV6-5 with TRBJ2-7, with 7 bases fitting TRBD1. Looked up from germline, CDR1 is MNHEY and CDR2 is SVGAGI. This CDR3 region has 14 residues. After removal of 7 bases from V and 0 bases from J, the junction contained 6 bases not matched to a gene. DNA for the CDR3: TGTGCCAGCACCACAGGGGCCCCCTCCTACGAGCAGTACTTC. Its protein is CASTTGAPSYEQYF.

This sequence joins TRBV29-1 and TRBJ2-5; 7 bases are shared with TRBD1. The better agreement between TRBJ2-7 and the DNA end casts doubt on the J call. In germline, CDR1 is SQVTM, CDR2 ANQGSEA. This CDR3 region has 12 residues. For the CDR3, the DNA is TGCAGCGTCCTGACAGGGACCTACGAGCAGTACTTC. The encoded protein is CSVLTGTYEQYF.

The chain recombines TRBV19 with TRBJ1-2; 9 nucleotides match TRBD1. The CDR3 covers 15 residues. Germline V gene sequence: CDR1 LNHDA, CDR2 SQIVND (reference sequence). V lost 2 bases to trimming and J lost 8 bases; unmatched junction nucleotides: 9. The CDR3 DNA is TGTGCCAGTAGTATATGGCCGACAGGGGGAGAAGGCTACACCTTC. Protein: CASSIWPTGGEGYTF.

V and J are TRBV19 and TRBJ2-6; D might be TRBD1 (5 bases). V was trimmed by 6 bases and J by 3 bases, leaving 15 bases between them. In germline, CDR1 is LNHDA, CDR2 SQIVND (reference sequence). This CDR3 has 16 amino acids. This chain's CDR3 is CASRKQGLYGANVLTF. In nucleotides, the CDR3 is TGTGCCAGTAGGAAGCAGGGTTTGTATGGGGCCAACGTCCTGACTTTC.

The rearrangement joins TRBV19 to TRBJ2-6; D is ambiguous. Germline V lookup: CDR1 LNHDA, CDR2 SQIVND (reference sequence). The CDR3 covers 17 residues. The ends were cut back, 3 bases at V and 1 base at J, with 13 bases in the middle. The CDR3 loop reads CASSILGVRSGANVLTF. The CDR3 nucleotides read TGTGCCAGTAGTATTCTGGGCGTCAGGTCTGGGGCCAACGTCCTGACTTTC.

The sample holds a few counts of this clone. This sequence joins TRBV19 and TRBJ1-5; D gene unclear. The germline V gene has CDR1 LNHDA and CDR2 SQIVND (reference sequence). V was shortened by 5 bases and J by 8 bases, with 16 bases between the two germline ends. CDR3 length: 14 amino acids. As DNA, the CDR3 is TGTGCCAGTAGTCCCGGGCCTTCGAGGGAGCCCCAGCATTTT. Its protein product is CASSPGPSREPQHF.

The chain recombines TRBV29-1 with TRBJ2-5, with 7 bases matching TRBD1. Trimming removed 2 bases from V and 5 bases from J; junction bases left unmatched: 8. CDR1 SQVTM and CDR2 ANQGSEA come from the germline V gene. The CDR3 length is 14 residues. The DNA for the CDR3 is TGCAGCGTTGAAAAGAGAGGGGGCGTGGAGACCCAGTACTTC. Translating it yields CSVEKRGGVETQYF.

The genes are TRBV6-5 and TRBJ2-3; D unclear. This CDR3 region has 14 residues. Trimming cost V 2 bases and J 2 bases, with 8 bases left between them. Per germline, CDR1 MNHEY and CDR2 SVGAGI. The CDR3 spells CASSYSVNTDTQYF. The CDR3 DNA reads TGTGCCAGCAGTTACAGCGTCAACACAGATACGCAGTATTTT.

The chain couples TRBV15 to TRBJ2-3; TRBD1 matches 9 bases. V lost 1 base to trimming and J lost 5 bases; unmatched junction nucleotides: 4. Germline CDR1 LNHNV, CDR2 YYDKDF (reference sequence). This CDR3 has 15 residues. CDR3 coding DNA: TGTGCCACCAGCAGAGGTGGGACAGGGAAAGATACGCAGTATTTT. It codes for CATSRGGTGKDTQYF.

The gene calls are TRBV7-6 and TRBJ2-2; tentatively, D is TRBD2 (6 bases). Germline CDR1 reads SGHVS; CDR2 reads FNYEAQ. The CDR3 has 15 residues. V lost 5 bases and J lost 6, with 16 bases in between. The CDR3 here is CASSPLGRSAGELFF. The CDR3 DNA follows: TGTGCCAGCAGCCCATTGGGGAGGTCCGCCGGGGAGCTGTTTTTT. Complete variable domain (other parts from reference TRBV7-6 and TRBJ2-2): GAGVSQSPRYKVTKRGQDVALRCDPISGHVSLYWYRQALGQGPEFLTYFNYEAQQDKSGLPNDRFSAERPEGSISTLTIQRTEQRDSAMYRCASSPLGRSAGELFFGEGSRLTVL.

V usage is TRBV7-9 and J usage is TRBJ1-5, with TRBD1 matching 8 bases. J gave up 6 bases and V 5 bases, and 6 bases lay outside the gene matches. The CDR3 extends over 14 amino acids. Germline values: CDR1 SEHNR, CDR2 FQNEAQ (reference sequence). CDR3 in DNA: TGTGCCAGCAGCGACGACAGGGGAAGTCAGCCCCAGCATTTT. Its protein is CASSDDRGSQPQHF.